The rows below give T cell receptor beta chains drawn from one sample of a study of blood T cells in healthy people across ages. TCRdb processed the 5' RACE reads anew with MiXCR; each CDR3 protein has one entry. The repertoire holds 650,000 to 1,000,000 distinct CDR3 sequences, with roughly 40% as singletons. The sample consisted of blood. Every receptor here comes from a man aged 18-30 years in good health. Each CDR3 is given with its conserved first and last residue. D genes are given only for firm matches. Size is stated for part of the rows, as once, few or many counts, or as a class when the clone is expanded.

len	d_gene	v_gene	abundance	j_gene	CDR3nt	CDR3aa
14	TRBD2	TRBV7-6	NA	TRBJ2-1	TGTGCCAGCAGCTTAGGGGGAGGGTTCGACGAGCAGTTCTTC	CASSLGGGFDEQFF
17	TRBD1	TRBV12-3/TRBV12-4	few	TRBJ1-5	TGTGCCAGCAGCCGCGGACCCGGGACAGTAAGCAATCAGCCCCAGCATTTT	CASSRGPGTVSNQPQHF
17	TRBD1	TRBV10-3	many	TRBJ2-6	TGTGCCATCAGCTCCGGGACAGGGGGTTCTGGGGCCAACGTCCTGACTTTC	CAISSGTGGSGANVLTF
17	TRBD1	TRBV9	few	TRBJ2-1	TGTGCCAGCAGCTCCCCCCGGGACAGGGGTACCTACAATGAGCAGTTCTTC	CASSSPRDRGTYNEQFF
19	NA	TRBV25-1	NA	TRBJ2-1	TGTGCCAGCAGTGACGGATCGAGCGGAGGACCTAAAAGCCTAAATGAGCAGTTCTTC	CASSDGSSGGPKSLNEQFF
14	NA	TRBV10-3	NA	TRBJ2-7	TGTGCCATCAGTGGCGTCCTAAGCTCCTACGAGCAGTACTTC	CAISGVLSSYEQYF
14	NA	TRBV30	NA	TRBJ1-1	TGTGCCTGGAAAAGGTGGGTGGTGAAGACTGAAGCTTTCTTT	CAWKRWVVKTEAFF
15	NA	TRBV5-1	few	TRBJ1-2	TGCGCCAGCAGCTTGGCCGAGGGGACGAACTATGGCTACACCTTC	CASSLAEGTNYGYTF
11	NA	TRBV20-1	many	TRBJ2-1	TGCAGTGCCCCCGCATACAATGAGCAGTTCTTC	CSAPAYNEQFF
16	TRBD1	TRBV4-2	few	TRBJ1-1	TGTGCCAGCAGCCAGTTTTCCGGGACAGGGGGCACTGAAGCTTTCTTT	CASSQFSGTGGTEAFF
16	NA	TRBV7-7	many	TRBJ2-7	TGTGCTAGCAGAGCCAGGTGCCGGTCTCGACCCTACGAGCAGTACTTC	CASRARCRSRPYEQYF
17	TRBD2	TRBV27	NA	TRBJ2-2	TGTGCCAGCAGCTTCGAAAGCGGGGGGGCCCCGATCGGGGAGCTGTTTTTT	CASSFESGGAPIGELFF
15	TRBD1	TRBV16	NA	TRBJ1-5	TGTGCCAGCAGCCAATCCGGAACAGGGGGTCAGCCCCAGCATTTT	CASSQSGTGGQPQHF
14	NA	TRBV7-9	NA	TRBJ2-7	TGTGCCAGCAGCATAAGGACCAGGGAAAATGTGCAGTACTTC	CASSIRTRENVQYF
13	NA	TRBV20-1	NA	TRBJ2-1	TGCAGTGCTAGAGTCGGAGCTTCCTACGAGCAGTTCTTC	CSARVGASYEQFF
13	NA	TRBV10-3	NA	TRBJ2-3	TGTGCCATCAGGGGACCGGACAGAGATACGCAGTATTTT	CAIRGPDRDTQYF
16	NA	TRBV12-3/TRBV12-4	NA	TRBJ2-2	TGTGCCAGCAGTTATGGGGGGTTGGTCCCCACCAGGGAGCTGTTTTTT	CASSYGGLVPTRELFF
15	NA	TRBV27	few	TRBJ1-1	TGTGCCAGCAGTTTATCGGGCGGGTCGACGGGTGAAGCTTTCTTT	CASSLSGGSTGEAFF
12	NA	TRBV10-3	few	TRBJ1-5	TGTGCCACCCGGGGGGTCAGTCAGCCCCAGCATTTT	CATRGVSQPQHF
17	NA	TRBV12-3/TRBV12-4	many	TRBJ1-2	TGTGCCAGCAGTTTAGCGGGGGGCAGGGGACCGCCTCATGGCTACACCTTC	CASSLAGGRGPPHGYTF
17	TRBD1	TRBV6-4	few	TRBJ2-3	TGTGCCAGCAGTGACACTCCCGGGACAGGGGGGACAGATACGCAGTATTTT	CASSDTPGTGGTDTQYF
15	NA	TRBV27	NA	TRBJ1-1	TGTGCCAGCAGTTTCGTGGTAGGGGCGAACACTGAAGCTTTCTTT	CASSFVVGANTEAFF
14	TRBD1	TRBV20-1	few	TRBJ2-3	TGCAGTGCTAGATACGGACAGGTGCAAGATACGCAGTATTTT	CSARYGQVQDTQYF
16	TRBD2	TRBV20-1	NA	TRBJ2-7	TGCAGTGCTAGGGTAGCGGGGGCCCGCCGGGACAATGAGCAGTACTTC	CSARVAGARRDNEQYF
14	NA	TRBV5-1	NA	TRBJ2-1	TGCGCCAGCAGCTTGGAGACCTATCCCCATGAGCAGTTCTTC	CASSLETYPHEQFF
14	NA	TRBV18	few	TRBJ2-7	TGTGCCAGCTCACCAGACGGGATCTCCTACGAGCAGTACTTC	CASSPDGISYEQYF
15	NA	TRBV5-1	NA	TRBJ2-3	TGCGCCAGCAGCTTGGGGAACCTCGGAGAAGATACGCAGTATTTT	CASSLGNLGEDTQYF
13	NA	TRBV7-3	NA	TRBJ2-1	TGTGCCAGCAGCGTAACGCCGGGCAATGAGCAGTTCTTC	CASSVTPGNEQFF
15	NA	TRBV12-3/TRBV12-4	NA	TRBJ1-1	TGTGCCAGCAGTTTTGCCCGACAATGGAACACTGAAGCTTTCTTT	CASSFARQWNTEAFF
14	NA	TRBV5-1	few	TRBJ2-5	TGCGCCAGCAGTTCATCCAGGGGTCAGGGGACCCAGTACTTC	CASSSSRGQGTQYF
14	TRBD2	TRBV20-1	many	TRBJ2-7	TGCAGTGCCGGACTAGCGGGGGGTATCTACGAGCAGTACTTC	CSAGLAGGIYEQYF
19	TRBD1	TRBV29-1	few	TRBJ1-2	TGCAGCGTTGACCTCAGAGCCCCGGGACAGGGGGCTGAAATCGGTGGCTACACCTTC	CSVDLRAPGQGAEIGGYTF
13	NA	TRBV20-1	few	TRBJ1-5	TGCAGTGCTAGAGAGGTACCGGGGCAGCCCCAGCATTTT	CSAREVPGQPQHF
13	NA	TRBV7-2	many	TRBJ2-3	TGTGCCAGCAGCTTCTCCGGCACAGATACGCAGTATTTT	CASSFSGTDTQYF
13	TRBD1	TRBV4-2	few	TRBJ1-1	TGTGCCACAGCCCCGACAGGGGGCGGTGAAGCTTTCTTT	CATAPTGGGEAFF
14	NA	TRBV2	NA	TRBJ1-2	TGTGCCAGCAGTGAAGTGGGGCAGGGAAGTGGCTACACCTTC	CASSEVGQGSGYTF
14	TRBD2	TRBV20-1	few	TRBJ2-5	TGCAGTGCTTTTAGCGGGGGGTCGCAAGAGACCCAGTACTTC	CSAFSGGSQETQYF
15	TRBD1	TRBV7-2	few	TRBJ2-7	TGTGCCAGCAGCTCGACAGGGTGGAACCCTTACGAGCAGTACTTC	CASSSTGWNPYEQYF
17	TRBD1	TRBV6-1	few	TRBJ1-6	TGTGCCAGCACCCCCCGTACTGGAAGGGGGCTTAATTCACCCCTCCACTTT	CASTPRTGRGLNSPLHF
14	NA	TRBV12-3/TRBV12-4	many	TRBJ2-1	TGTGCCAGCGCCCCCCAACCTGATGAATATGAGCAGTTCTTC	CASAPQPDEYEQFF
19	TRBD2	TRBV11-2	NA	TRBJ2-1	TGTGCCAGCAGCTTGCGGGGTCCCAGGACTAGCGGGGGATACAATGAGCAGTTCTTC	CASSLRGPRTSGGYNEQFF
14	NA	TRBV7-2	NA	TRBJ1-2	TGTGCCAGCAGCCCGCCCAACAGGGCTGGCGGCTACACCTTC	CASSPPNRAGGYTF
12	NA	TRBV20-1	many	TRBJ2-5	TGCAGTGCTAGAGGTCTCGGGGAGACCCAGTACTTC	CSARGLGETQYF
16	NA	TRBV7-8	many	TRBJ2-7	TGTGCCAGCAGCTTAAAACGGCGCTCAGGGTCCCACGAGCAGTACTTC	CASSLKRRSGSHEQYF
14	NA	TRBV20-1	NA	TRBJ1-2	TGCAGTGCCCCAGGTGGGGGTGATTGGAGAGGCTACACCTTC	CSAPGGGDWRGYTF
16	TRBD2	TRBV10-3	many	TRBJ2-3	TGTGCCATCAAGGCCGTAGCGGGGGGGCCTACAGATACGCAGTATTTT	CAIKAVAGGPTDTQYF
15	NA	TRBV9	NA	TRBJ1-4	TGTGCCAGCAGCCTTCCCGGGAGAGACGGTGAAAAACTGTTTTTT	CASSLPGRDGEKLFF
15	NA	TRBV5-1	few	TRBJ2-7	TGCGCCAGCAGCTTACAGGTTGGCGATAGCAGCGAGCAGTACTTC	CASSLQVGDSSEQYF
14	NA	TRBV20-1	few	TRBJ2-2	TGCAGTGCTAGAGATCGGGGGAACACCGGGGAGCTGTTTTTT	CSARDRGNTGELFF